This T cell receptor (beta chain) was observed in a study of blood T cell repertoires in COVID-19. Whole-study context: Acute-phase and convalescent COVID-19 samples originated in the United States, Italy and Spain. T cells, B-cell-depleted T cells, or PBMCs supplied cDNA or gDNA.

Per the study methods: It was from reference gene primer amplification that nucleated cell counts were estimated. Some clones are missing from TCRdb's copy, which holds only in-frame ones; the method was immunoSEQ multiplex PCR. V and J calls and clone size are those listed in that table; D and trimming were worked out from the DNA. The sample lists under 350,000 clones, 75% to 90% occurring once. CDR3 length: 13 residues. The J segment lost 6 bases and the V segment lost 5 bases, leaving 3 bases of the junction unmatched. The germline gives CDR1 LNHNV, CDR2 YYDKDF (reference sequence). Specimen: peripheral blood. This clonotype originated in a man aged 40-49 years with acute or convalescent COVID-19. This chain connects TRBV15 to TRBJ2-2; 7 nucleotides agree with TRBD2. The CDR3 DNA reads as TGTGCCACCAGCGGGACTACAGCCGGGGAGCTGTTTTTT. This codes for CATSGTTAGELFF.